This entry lists 4 T cell receptor beta chains sequenced from one sample in a study of T cells in Graves' hyperthyroidism and ophthalmopathy. Using RNA transcripts as the source, TCR beta CDR3 regions were amplified. TCR CDR3 underwent first-round RT-PCR with the HTBI primer set. Using its own MiXCR run on the multiplex PCR reads, TCRdb lists one record per CDR3 protein. The repertoire holds around 60,000 distinct CDR3 sequences, with about 49% as singletons. The specimen was blood. These receptor sequences come from a woman under 40 with Graves' ophthalmopathy.

This clonotype was counted ten times or more. This chain's CDR3 is CSARPGQGGSYEQYF. In nucleotides, the CDR3 is TGCAGTGCTAGACCGGGACAGGGAGGGTCCTACGAGCAGTACTTC. The chain is built from TRBV20-1 and TRBJ2-7; the match to TRBD1 covers 9 bases. CDR3 length: 15 amino acids. CDR1 and CDR2 (germline): DFQATT, SNEGSKA (reference sequence). Unmatched junction bases numbered 6, after V lost 2 bases and J lost 1 base.

This clonotype was detected once. This chain links TRBV7-8 with TRBJ2-5; D is possibly TRBD1 (5 bases). The CDR3 is made up of 12 amino acids. CDR1 is SGHVS and CDR2 is FQNEAQ in the germline V gene. The ends were cut back, 4 bases at V and 10 bases at J, with 13 bases in the middle. CDR3 sequence reads: CASSSSRQSQYF. The CDR3 DNA reads as TGTGCCAGCAGCTCAAGCCGACAGAGCCAGTACTTC.

This chain connects TRBV20-1 to TRBJ2-7; D is unclear. The CDR3 spans 12 residues. The V gene's germline CDR1 is DFQATT and CDR2 SNEGSKA (reference sequence). Trimming cost V 1 base and J 2 bases, with 6 bases left between them. CDR3 residues: CSARVRTYEQYF. CDR3 nucleotide sequence: TGCAGTGCTAGAGTCCGTACCTACGAGCAGTACTTC.

The sample holds many counts of this clonotype. V usage is TRBV30 and J usage is TRBJ1-2; perhaps TRBD1 as D (5 bases). The CDR3 runs 12 residues. Per the germline V gene, CDR1 is GTSNPN and CDR2 is SVGIG (reference sequence). Deletions cut 1 base from V and 2 bases from J, with 5 bases between. The CDR3 coding sequence is TGTGCCTGGAGTGCAGGGAACTATGGCTACACCTTC. Protein sequence: CAWSAGNYGYTF.